A selection of T cell receptor beta chains follows, all from one sample in a study of breast tumors, draining lymph nodes, adjacent tissues. TCRdb re-derived calls from the multiplex PCR reads in MiXCR, one entry per CDR3 protein. Among more than 30,000 distinct CDR3 sequences listed, about 63% were seen once. The material sequenced was breast tumor tissue. The origin of the receptors is a female donor with breast cancer. Some clones in this sample may be carry-over from other donors' samples. Each CDR3 is given with its conserved first and last residue. The order of the fields is D gene, V gene, J gene, clone size, CDR3 DNA, CDR3 protein. The D gene is left open where the match is weak. Only some rows state a clone size, as once, few, many or a class for expanded clones.

D: TRBD2; V: TRBV28; J: TRBJ2-7; size: -; DNA: TGTGCCAGCAGCTCTAGCGGGAGAGGCCAGGCCCGCGAGCAGTACTTC; CDR3: CASSSSGRGQAREQYF
D: TRBD1; V: TRBV13; J: TRBJ2-7; size: many; DNA: TGTGCCAGCAGCGAAAGACAGGGGAGCTCCTACGAGCAGTACTTC; CDR3: CASSERQGSSYEQYF
D: -; V: TRBV12-3/TRBV12-4; J: TRBJ2-2; size: -; DNA: TGTGCCAGCACCGAACAATCGCGGATCACCGGGGAGCTGTTTTTT; CDR3: CASTEQSRITGELFF
D: -; V: TRBV6-1; J: TRBJ2-1; size: many; DNA: TGTGCCAGCAGTGAATGGCAAACTGAGCAGTTCTTC; CDR3: CASSEWQTEQFF
D: TRBD2; V: TRBV29-1; J: TRBJ2-5; size: -; DNA: TGCATGGGGACTAGCGGACAAGAGACCCAGTACTTC; CDR3: CMGTSGQETQYF
D: -; V: TRBV5-1; J: TRBJ1-2; size: once; DNA: TGCGCCAGCGCAGCAGATCTCTATGGCTACACCTTC; CDR3: CASAADLYGYTF
D: -; V: TRBV2; J: TRBJ1-5; size: -; DNA: TGTGCCAGCAGTGAATCTGGGTCAAGCAATCAGCCCCAGCATTTT; CDR3: CASSESGSSNQPQHF
D: -; V: TRBV2; J: TRBJ2-3; size: -; DNA: TGTGCCAGTAGTACAGGGTTGGTGGACACAGATACGCAGTATTTT; CDR3: CASSTGLVDTDTQYF
D: TRBD1; V: TRBV20-1; J: TRBJ1-5; size: -; DNA: TGCAGTGCTGCAGGGGGAAATCAGCCCCAGCATTTT; CDR3: CSAAGGNQPQHF
D: TRBD1; V: TRBV14; J: TRBJ1-6; size: -; DNA: TGTGCCAGCAGTGACAGGGGCGCGGGTTCACCCCTCCACTTT; CDR3: CASSDRGAGSPLHF
D: -; V: TRBV12-5; J: TRBJ1-6; size: -; DNA: TGTGCTAGTGTCCTAGACGGAGATAATTCACCCCTCCACTTT; CDR3: CASVLDGDNSPLHF
D: -; V: TRBV20-1; J: TRBJ2-7; size: -; DNA: TGCAGTGCTTCGGACAGTTACGAGCAGTACTTC; CDR3: CSASDSYEQYF
D: -; V: TRBV19; J: TRBJ2-6; size: -; DNA: TGTGCCAGTGAGCCTAAGTTTCCTGGGGCCAACGTCCTGACTTTC; CDR3: CASEPKFPGANVLTF